These 15 T cell receptor beta chains came from one sample sequenced in a study of blood T cells in healthy people across ages. A second PCR, run for roughly 7 to 11 cycles, used a sample-barcoded 5' primer plus a J-beta primer mix. Via MiXCR, TCRdb re-called the 5' RACE reads, giving one row per CDR3 protein. The sample contains 1.5 million to 1.8 million distinct CDR3 sequences, 40% to 45% of which appear only once. The sample taken for sequencing was blood. These TCRs come from a woman younger than 30 in good health.

The chain employs TRBV7-2 and TRBJ2-7; 7 bases are a match to TRBD2. The J call may be in error: the DNA end matches TRBJ2-5 better. CDR3 length equals 15 residues. CDR1 is SGHTA, CDR2 FQGNSA, per germline. The CDR3 region has the DNA TGTGCCAGCAGCTTATTCCCGACTAGCTTAAAGACCCAGTACTTC. It is translated as CASSLFPTSLKTQYF.

The chain couples TRBV12-3 or TRBV12-4 to TRBJ1-5; 8 bases agree with TRBD1. The CDR3 sequence is 15 residues long. J gave up 6 bases and V 6 bases, and 10 bases lay outside the gene matches. CDR3 sequence (DNA): TGTGCCAGCAGAACGACAGGGGCTCTGAGTCAGCCCCAGCATTTT. This sequence encodes CASRTTGALSQPQHF.

This clonotype was counted only a few times. The V call is TRBV5-1, the J call TRBJ2-5; 7 nucleotides match TRBD1. The CDR3 is 14 amino acids. From germline, CDR1 is SGHRS and CDR2 YFSETQ. J gave up 5 bases and V 3 bases, and 7 bases lay outside the gene matches. In DNA, the CDR3 is TGCGCCAGCAGCTCCACCGGGACAGTGGAGACCCAGTACTTC. Its protein is CASSSTGTVETQYF.

This clonotype turned up a few times. CDR3 DNA: TGTGCCAGCAGTTCTCCCGGTGGGACAGGGGCTAGTCAGCCCCAGCATTTT. This translates into CASSSPGGTGASQPQHF. The chain links TRBV6-2 or TRBV6-3 to TRBJ1-5; 10 nucleotides agree with TRBD1. Germline CDR1 is MNHEY and CDR2 is SVGEGT. Trimming at V came to 4 bases and at J to 6 bases, leaving 12 bases not matched to a gene. This CDR3 comprises 17 residues.

J is TRBJ2-2 and V is TRBV4-1, with D uncertain. Per germline, CDR1 MGHRA and CDR2 YSYEKL. V lost 0 bases and J lost 8, with 10 bases in between. This CDR3 is built from 14 residues. Written as DNA, the CDR3 is TGCGCCAGCAGCCAAGATCCCGGGCGGGGGGAGCTGTTTTTT. It yields the protein CASSQDPGRGELFF.

The table lists this clonotype with a few counts. This chain joins TRBV6-1 and TRBJ2-2; TRBD2 aligns across 12 bases. The V segment lost 6 bases and the J segment 3 bases; nucleotides outside the gene matches: 5. The germline V gene encodes CDR1 MNHNS and CDR2 SASEGT. The length of the CDR3 is 16 residues. CDR3: CASRLAGGRHTGELFF. CDR3 nucleotide sequence: TGTGCCAGCAGGCTAGCGGGAGGGCGACACACCGGGGAGCTGTTTTTT.

The rearrangement joins TRBV20-1 to TRBJ1-5; no firm D call. The CDR3 runs 14 residues. Looked up from germline, CDR1 is DFQATT and CDR2 is SNEGSKA (reference sequence). Trimming cost V 5 bases and J 5 bases, with 16 bases left between them. This CDR3 is CSAPDRQSHQPQHF. In DNA form, the CDR3 reads TGCAGTGCTCCCGATAGGCAGTCTCATCAGCCCCAGCATTTT.

There are a few counts of this clonotype. V and J are TRBV30 and TRBJ1-2; D not resolved. The CDR3 is 14 residues long. Trimming left V 0 bases short and J 8 bases short, with 16 bases between. CDR1 and CDR2 from the germline V gene are GTSNPN and SVGIG (reference sequence). The CDR3 DNA sequence: TGTGCCTGGAGTGTATTAAGGTCTCCCGTCGGCTACACCTTC. Encoded protein: CAWSVLRSPVGYTF.

The chain joins TRBV5-6 to TRBJ2-3; TRBD2 aligns across 9 bases. The CDR3 runs 16 residues. CDR1 is SGHDT, CDR2 YYEEEE, per germline. Germline trimming cut 4 bases from V and 3 bases from J; bases unmatched to any gene: 9. The CDR3 DNA reads TGTGCCAGCAGCCCCCTGGCTAGCGGGACAACAGATACGCAGTATTTT. Amino acid sequence: CASSPLASGTTDTQYF.

This clonotype occurred a few times. The V and J genes are TRBV7-2 and TRBJ2-3; no clear D. The CDR3 consists of 16 residues. Trimming took 2 bases from V and 0 from J, leaving 12 bases between them. CDR1 is SGHTA, CDR2 FQGNSA, per germline. CDR3 protein: CASSLMISISTDTQYF. In DNA, the CDR3 is TGTGCCAGCAGCTTAATGATATCTATTAGCACAGATACGCAGTATTTT. Drawing the rest from reference TRBV7-2 and TRBJ2-3, the complete variable domain is GAGVSQSPSNKVTEKGKDVELRCDPISGHTALYWYRQSLGQGLEFLIYFQGNSAPDKSGLPSDRFSAERTGGSVSTLTIQRTQQEDSAVYLCASSLMISISTDTQYFGPGTRLTVL.

The chain's CDR3 is CASSLVVFLGRGNFQETQYF. The CDR3 nucleotides are TGTGCCAGCAGCTTAGTTGTATTTCTTGGGCGGGGGAACTTCCAAGAGACCCAGTACTTC. The genes are TRBV7-2 and TRBJ2-5; 7 bases agree with TRBD2. This CDR3 spans 20 amino acids. The ends lost 1 base at V and 1 base at J; junction bases unmatched: 18. The germline V gene encodes CDR1 SGHTA and CDR2 FQGNSA.

Regarding this clonotype: A junction end diverges from the germline sequence, so it may reflect a read error. The rearrangement uses TRBV29-1 and TRBJ1-1, with D perhaps TRBD1 (5 bases). In germline, CDR1 is SQVTM, CDR2 ANQGSEA. The length of the CDR3 is 13 residues. The DNA of the CDR3 is TGCAGCGTTGGAGGGGTTTACGGGACTGAAGCTTTTTTT. As protein: CSVGGVYGTEAFF.

In this sample, this clonotype turned up a few times. The gene calls are TRBV12-5 and TRBJ2-7; D gene unclear. V shed 5 bases and J shed 9 bases, with 14 bases lying between them. This CDR3 comprises 12 residues. CDR1 LGHNT and CDR2 FRNRAP come from the germline V gene. For the CDR3, the DNA is TGTGCTAGTGGTAACCTCAATTGGGGGCAGTACTTC. Its protein product is CASGNLNWGQYF.

The chain combines TRBV2 with TRBJ2-3; 7 bases fit TRBD1. The length of the CDR3 is 14 residues. The V segment lost 7 bases and the J segment 2 bases; nucleotides outside the gene matches: 6. Germline V gene sequence: CDR1 SNHLY, CDR2 FYNNEI. The CDR3 bases are TGTGCCAGCAAGGGACAGATCAACACAGATACGCAGTATTTT. Translation: CASKGQINTDTQYF.

This clonotype appeared a few times. The chain has TRBV12-3 or TRBV12-4 and TRBJ1-4; D is perhaps TRBD1 (6 bases). The CDR3 runs to 14 residues. V was shortened by 2 bases and J by 7 bases, with 11 bases between the two germline ends. The CDR3 nucleotides read TGTGCCAGCAGTTTAAGCCCCAGGGGTGAAAAACTGTTTTTT. This translates into CASSLSPRGEKLFF.